The rows below give T cell receptor beta chains drawn from one sample of a study of cytomegalovirus exposure and HLA in healthy donors. Measured with immunoSEQ multiplex PCR; TCRdb has only the in-frame clones, and not every one. The sample lists 70,000 to 90,000 clones, roughly 63% seen once, with around 16% in the top ten. The sample comprised PBMCs. These receptors all stem from a middle-aged woman in good health and CMV-seropositive. Both conserved end residues are part of each CDR3. The D gene is left open where the match is weak. Clone size is shown for a subset of rows, as once, few, many or a class of expanded clone.

d_call j_call clone_size v_call cdr3_aa cdr3_nt
NA TRBJ1-1 once TRBV7-3 CASSLTPGGDTEAFF TGTGCCAGCAGCTTAACTCCGGGGGGAGACACTGAAGCTTTCTTT
NA TRBJ1-2 NA TRBV18 CASSPTLIDTGGYTF TGTGCCAGCTCACCTACCCTCATTGACACAGGTGGCTACACCTTC
NA TRBJ1-1 many TRBV19 CASSIVGGGTEAFF TGTGCCAGTAGTATAGTCGGGGGTGGTACTGAAGCTTTCTTT
TRBD1 TRBJ1-4 NA TRBV11-2 CASSLSTGDNEKLFF TGTGCCAGCAGCTTGAGTACAGGGGATAATGAAAAACTGTTTTTT
TRBD1 TRBJ2-5 NA TRBV15 CATSRTGTGGETQYF TGTGCCACCAGCAGAACCGGGACAGGTGGGGAGACCCAGTACTTC
NA TRBJ1-1 NA TRBV10-3 CATLYQANTEAFF TGTGCCACCCTCTATCAGGCGAACACTGAAGCTTTCTTT
NA TRBJ2-1 NA TRBV5-1 CASSPETGSYNEQFF TGCGCCAGCTCCCCCGAGACAGGTTCCTACAATGAGCAGTTCTTC
NA TRBJ2-2 NA TRBV7-9 CASTKRTVNTGELFF TGTGCCAGCACAAAACGGACAGTGAACACCGGGGAGCTGTTTTTT
NA TRBJ1-4 NA TRBV5-4 CASSSTVQDEKLFF TGTGCCAGCAGCTCAACAGTTCAAGATGAAAAACTGTTTTTT
NA TRBJ1-2 NA TRBV20-1 CSARENQGHTF TGCAGTGCTAGAGAAAACCAGGGGCACACCTTC
TRBD1 TRBJ1-6 NA TRBV29-1 CSVDYQGARSPLHF TGCAGCGTTGATTATCAGGGGGCGCGGTCACCCCTCCACTTT
TRBD1 TRBJ1-2 NA TRBV29-1 CSYKPGQGGYGYTF TGCAGCTACAAACCGGGACAGGGGGGCTATGGCTACACCTTC
TRBD1 TRBJ2-5 NA TRBV9 CASSVGTGVRQETQYF TGTGCCAGCAGCGTCGGGACAGGGGTTCGTCAAGAGACCCAGTACTTC
NA TRBJ1-1 NA TRBV5-1 CASSAEGFGAFF TGCGCCAGCAGCGCGGAGGGCTTTGGAGCTTTCTTT
NA TRBJ2-5 NA TRBV2 CASTETQYF TGTGCCAGCACTGAGACCCAGTACTTC
NA TRBJ2-5 NA TRBV4-3 CASSQAWGQETQYF TGCGCCAGCAGCCAAGCCTGGGGGCAGGAGACCCAGTACTTC
NA TRBJ1-1 few TRBV11-2 CASSQQGTNTEAFF TGTGCCAGCAGTCAACAGGGTACCAACACTGAAGCTTTCTTT
TRBD1 TRBJ1-1 once TRBV28 CASSLTRGQMNTEAFF TGTGCCAGCAGTTTAACAAGGGGGCAGATGAACACTGAAGCTTTCTTT
TRBD1 TRBJ2-3 NA TRBV7-9 CASSIQGVSDTQYF TGTGCCAGCAGCATACAGGGGGTATCAGATACGCAGTATTTT
NA TRBJ1-1 NA TRBV4-2 CASSRDPSVRNTEAFF TGTGCCAGCAGCCGCGATCCTTCTGTTAGGAACACTGAAGCTTTCTTT
TRBD1 TRBJ1-1 few TRBV28 CASLSTGLGGTEAFF TGTGCCAGCCTCTCGACAGGGCTGGGCGGCACTGAAGCTTTCTTT
NA TRBJ2-5 NA TRBV7-8 CASSLVIQGRRETQYF TGTGCCAGCAGCTTAGTCATCCAGGGGCGAAGAGAGACCCAGTACTTC
TRBD2 TRBJ2-1 NA TRBV19 CASSGTSGRYYNEQFF TGTGCCAGTAGTGGTACTAGCGGGAGGTACTACAATGAGCAGTTCTTC
TRBD2 TRBJ2-3 NA TRBV5-1 CASSPGLAGRTDTQYF TGCGCCAGCAGCCCCGGACTAGCGGGAAGGACAGATACGCAGTATTTT
NA TRBJ2-5 NA TRBV11-2 CASSPFEQETQYF TGTGCCAGCAGCCCCTTCGAGCAAGAGACCCAGTACTTC
TRBD1 TRBJ2-2 once TRBV12-5 CASGVTGGSTGELFF TGTGCTAGTGGGGTGACAGGGGGAAGCACCGGGGAGCTGTTTTTT
NA TRBJ1-1 NA TRBV7-2 CASSPQGSTEAFF TGTGCCAGCAGCCCCCAGGGGAGCACTGAAGCTTTCTTT
NA TRBJ1-3 NA TRBV7-2 CASSFDRFPGDTIYF TGTGCCAGCAGCTTCGACAGGTTCCCAGGGGACACCATATATTTT